This T cell receptor beta chain was sequenced in a study of blood T cell repertoires in COVID-19. This CDR3 comprises 15 residues. The table came from immunoSEQ multiplex PCR; TCRdb's copy has only in-frame clones and leaves some out. The table shows 140,000 to 150,000 clones, with roughly 80% occurring only once. A note on this clone: Distinct nucleotide sequences in the sample also encode this CDR3.

The rearrangement joins TRBV21-1 to TRBJ2-7; TRBD2 is the table's D call, not checked against the DNA. TRBV21-1 is a known pseudogene. This TCR came from a human donor with acute or convalescent COVID-19. The donor label of this sample is uncertain. The sample comprised peripheral blood. The CDR3 reads CASSKGRESSYEQYV. CDR3 DNA sequence: TGTGCCAGCAGCAAAGGACGGGAGAGCTCCTACGAGCAGTACGTC.